The next 22 T cell receptor beta chains were all read from a single sample in a study of shared clonotypes between healthy human individuals. The protocol was immunoSEQ multiplex PCR, while the TCRdb copy is restricted to in-frame clones and leaves out a portion. The sample has around 1,100,000 clones, about 72% seen once. The sample taken for sequencing was memory CD4+ T cells from PBMCs. Documented subset: CD45RA-negative fraction. Receptors originate from a man aged 18 to 29 in good health. Some clones in this sample may be carry-over from other donors' samples.

In this sample, this clone turned up a few times. Other nucleotide sequences from this sample produce the same CDR3. This chain connects TRBV9 to TRBJ1-2, with no clear D. CDR1 is SGDLS and CDR2 is YYNGEE in the germline V gene. There are 12 residues in the CDR3. Trimming took off 4 bases at V and 4 bases at J, with 8 bases between the two ends. DNA for the CDR3: TGTGCCAGCAGCCCTGCACTCTATGGCTACACCTTC. It translates to CASSPALYGYTF. Full variable domain (rest looked up from reference TRBV9 and TRBJ1-2): DSGVTQTPKHLITATGQRVTLRCSPRSGDLSVYWYQQSLDQGLQFLIQYYNGEERAKGNILERFSAQQFPDLHSELNLSSLELGDSALYFCASSPALYGYTFGSGTRLTVV.

V is TRBV11-2 and J is TRBJ2-3; D remains unclear. Germline CDR1 and CDR2: SGHAT and FQNNGV. The V end was cut by 5 bases, the J end by 8 bases, with 14 bases between. The CDR3 is 13 residues long. CDR3 sequence (DNA): TGTGCCAGCAGCCTATCAGGCTCAGGTACGCAGTATTTT. It specifies CASSLSGSGTQYF.

The chain employs TRBV6-6 and TRBJ1-3, with D unclear. The CDR3 loop spans 14 amino acids. V was shortened by 2 bases and J by 0 bases, with 5 bases between the two germline ends. The germline CDR1 and CDR2 sequences are MNHNY and SVGAGI (reference sequence). The CDR3 DNA follows: TGTGCCAGCAGTTACAGAAGCTCTGGAAACACCATATATTTT. Amino acids: CASSYRSSGNTIYF.

In this sample, this clone turned up once. The rearrangement joins TRBV27 to TRBJ1-1; 8 positions agree with TRBD1. Germline V gene data show CDR1 as MNHEY and CDR2 as SMNVEV (reference sequence). The V gene end was trimmed by 0 bases and the J gene end by 1 base; junction bases not matched to a gene: 4. This CDR3 contains 16 residues. The CDR3 DNA sequence: TGTGCCAGCAGTTTATCTAGGACAGGGAGGAACACTGAAGCTTTCTTT. Protein sequence: CASSLSRTGRNTEAFF.

The chain links TRBV27 to TRBJ1-5; D gene uncertain. Germline values: CDR1 MNHEY, CDR2 SMNVEV (reference sequence). The CDR3 sequence is 15 residues long. The V and J ends lost 2 bases and 0 bases respectively, with 8 bases between them. CDR3 nucleotides: TGTGCCAGCAGTTTAAGGTTTTATAGCAATCAGCCCCAGCATTTT. It specifies CASSLRFYSNQPQHF.

The chain carries TRBV7-2 and TRBJ2-3; 8 bases are shared with TRBD1. Germline loops: CDR1 SGHTA, CDR2 FQGNSA. Losses at the gene ends were 4 bases for V and 0 bases for J; bases not matched to a gene: 3. The CDR3 sequence is 15 residues long. The CDR3 bases are TGTGCCAGCAGCTCCCAGGGGGCTAGCACAGATACGCAGTATTTT. Protein product: CASSSQGASTDTQYF.

The J gene is TRBJ2-5, the V gene TRBV5-1; D is unresolved. The better agreement between TRBJ2-7 and the DNA end casts doubt on the J call. CDR3 length: 12 residues. Germline CDR1 SGHRS, CDR2 YFSETQ. The chain's CDR3 is CASSLSWDEQYF. The CDR3 DNA sequence: TGCGCCAGCAGCCTCTCCTGGGACGAGCAGTACTTC.

The V and J genes are TRBV7-9 and TRBJ1-4; D remains ambiguous. Trimming removed 3 bases at V and 5 bases at J, with 10 bases between. Germline V gene data show CDR1 as SEHNR and CDR2 as FQNEAQ (reference sequence). CDR3 size: 14 residues. The DNA for the CDR3 is TGTGCCAGCAGCTTGATTCGGGAAAATGAAAAACTGTTTTTT. Translated, it gives CASSLIRENEKLFF.

There are a few counts of this clone. The chain carries TRBV2 and TRBJ1-1; D is ambiguous. Germline lookup yields CDR1 SNHLY and CDR2 FYNNEI. Trimming left V 5 bases short and J 6 bases short, with 10 bases between. The CDR3 sequence is 12 residues long. Here the CDR3 reads CASSTIGAEAFF. The CDR3 DNA reads TGTGCCAGCAGTACAATTGGCGCTGAAGCTTTCTTT. Full variable domain (rest looked up from reference TRBV2 and TRBJ1-1): EPEVTQTPSHQVTQMGQEVILRCVPISNHLYFYWYRQILGQKVEFLVSFYNNEISEKSEIFDDQFSVERPDGSNFTLKIRSTKLEDSAMYFCASSTIGAEAFFGQGTRLTVV.

The chain combines TRBV10-1 with TRBJ2-5; 10 bases fit TRBD2. The length of the CDR3 is 16 residues. V shed 11 bases and J 1 base; nucleotides not matched to a gene: 13. In germline, CDR1 is WNHNN, CDR2 SYGVQD (reference sequence). The CDR3 sequence: CAQGASGRKGQETQYF. The CDR3 DNA is TGCGCCCAGGGGGCTAGCGGGAGAAAGGGCCAAGAGACCCAGTACTTC.

This clone came up a few times. This CDR3 is CASSDLSTGQYF. The CDR3 DNA is TGTGCCAGCAGCGACCTTTCTACGGGGCAGTATTTT. This sequence joins TRBV5-8 and TRBJ2-3; D call uncertain. The CDR3 runs to 12 residues. Trimming removed 4 bases at V and 11 bases at J, with 14 bases between. Germline CDR1 and CDR2: SGHTS and YDEGEE.

This clone was seen many times. This chain connects TRBV29-1 to TRBJ1-2; 9 bases match TRBD1. This CDR3 has 13 residues. V was pared by 4 bases and J by 7 bases, with 7 bases of the junction left unmatched. CDR1 SQVTM and CDR2 ANQGSEA come from the germline V gene. The CDR3 DNA reads TGCAGCGTTGCGGAGACAGGGGGGAGTGGCTACACCTTC. It codes for CSVAETGGSGYTF.

As DNA, the CDR3 is TGTGCCACCCAGGAAGGGACAGGGCCATTAGAGACCCAGTACTTC. Protein sequence: CATQEGTGPLETQYF. This chain uses TRBV19 with TRBJ2-5; 9 bases fit TRBD1. CDR3 length equals 15 residues. With 10 bases clipped from V and 4 bases from J, the junction kept 13 bases outside the gene matches. Germline V lookup: CDR1 LNHDA, CDR2 SQIVND (reference sequence).

The gene calls are TRBV9 and TRBJ2-3; D possibly corresponds to TRBD2 (5 bases). The germline V gene encodes CDR1 SGDLS and CDR2 YYNGEE. CDR3 length: 15 amino acids. Trimming removed 2 bases at V and 0 bases at J, with 10 bases between. For the CDR3, the DNA is TGTGCCAGCAGCGTTCTAGCAGCTAGCACAGATACGCAGTATTTT. This encodes CASSVLAASTDTQYF.

CDR3 coding DNA: TGTGCCAGCAGCCGCTCGCTAGGGGGCGGCGAAAAACTGTTTTTT. Translating it yields CASSRSLGGGEKLFF. V and J are TRBV28 and TRBJ1-4; TRBD1 matches at 7 bases. The CDR3 loop spans 15 amino acids. The V gene's germline CDR1 is MDHEN and CDR2 SYDVKM. V shed 6 bases, J shed 8 bases, and the junction held 12 bases outside the gene matches.

Here the CDR3 reads CASSSRTGFYGYTF. The CDR3, as DNA: TGTGCCAGTAGTTCCCGGACAGGATTCTATGGCTACACCTTC. The chain links TRBV19 to TRBJ1-2, with 7 bases matching TRBD1. V shed 5 bases, J shed 4 bases, and the junction held 7 bases outside the gene matches. The CDR3 is made up of 14 amino acids. The V gene's germline CDR1 is LNHDA and CDR2 SQIVND (reference sequence).

V is TRBV5-5 and J is TRBJ2-7, with 7 bases lining up with TRBD2. Looked up from germline, CDR1 is SGHKS and CDR2 is YYEKEE (reference sequence). J was trimmed by 0 bases and V by 4 bases; bases with no gene match: 10. The CDR3 is made up of 16 amino acids. The CDR3 sequence: CASSPPGLLSSYEQYF. In DNA form, the CDR3 reads TGTGCCAGCAGCCCCCCGGGACTACTCAGCTCCTACGAGCAGTACTTC.

This clone came up a few times. The chain carries TRBV4-3 and TRBJ2-3, with D tentatively TRBD1 or TRBD2 (5 bases each). In germline, CDR1 is LGHNA, CDR2 YSLEER. V was cut by 1 base and J by 0 bases, with 11 bases left in between. The length of the CDR3 is 16 residues. CDR3 in DNA: TGCGCCAGCAGCCAAGCAGCAGGGACCAGCACAGATACGCAGTATTTT. It codes for CASSQAAGTSTDTQYF.

About this clone: Given a far larger clone just one base away, this is likely a sequencing read error. Different DNA sequences within this sample yield the same CDR3. The DNA for the CDR3 is TGCGCCAGCAGCTTGGGGACAGGGGGGTACGAGCAGTACTTC. Its protein is CASSLGTGGYEQYF. J is TRBJ2-7 and V is TRBV5-1, with 10 bases matching TRBD1. The CDR3 length is 14 residues. The V gene's germline CDR1 is SGHRS and CDR2 YFSETQ. The V segment lost 0 bases and the J segment 4 bases; nucleotides outside the gene matches: 1.

The gene calls are TRBV5-4 and TRBJ2-5; D gene uncertain. Germline V gene data show CDR1 as SGHNT and CDR2 as YYREEE (reference sequence). Trimming pared 4 bases from V and 5 bases from J, leaving 21 bases between. The CDR3 is 16 residues long. CDR3 bases: TGTGCCAGCAGCCGGGCCCTAGGATCCCCTAAGGAGACCCAGTACTTC. Residues: CASSRALGSPKETQYF.

The V gene is TRBV27, the J gene TRBJ1-5; the D gene is possibly TRBD1 (6 bases). This CDR3 contains 15 residues. Per the germline V gene, CDR1 is MNHEY and CDR2 is SMNVEV (reference sequence). Trimming stripped 5 bases from V and 6 bases from J, with 17 bases between. CDR3 DNA: TGTGCCAGCAGTCCACTGAGGGGGGGAGGTCAGCCCCAGCATTTT. Residues: CASSPLRGGGQPQHF.

The chain couples TRBV2 to TRBJ1-4; weak D call: TRBD1 (5 bases). Trimming stripped 6 bases from V and 5 bases from J, with 16 bases between. The CDR3 has 15 amino acids. The germline V gene encodes CDR1 SNHLY and CDR2 FYNNEI. CDR3 DNA sequence: TGTGCCAGCAGAACGACCGGGACTTCAAATGAAAAACTGTTTTTT. This codes for CASRTTGTSNEKLFF.